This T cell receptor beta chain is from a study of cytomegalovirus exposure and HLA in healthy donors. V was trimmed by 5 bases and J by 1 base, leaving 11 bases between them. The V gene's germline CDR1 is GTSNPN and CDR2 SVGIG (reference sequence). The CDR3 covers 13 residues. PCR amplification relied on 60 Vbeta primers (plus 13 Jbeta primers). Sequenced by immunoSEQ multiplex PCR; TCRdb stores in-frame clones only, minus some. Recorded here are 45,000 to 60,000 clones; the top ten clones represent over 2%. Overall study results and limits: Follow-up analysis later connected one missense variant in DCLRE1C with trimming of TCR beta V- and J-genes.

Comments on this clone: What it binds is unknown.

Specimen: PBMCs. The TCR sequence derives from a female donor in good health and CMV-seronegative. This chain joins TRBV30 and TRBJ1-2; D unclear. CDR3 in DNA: TGTGCCTGGGGGAGGGCGGATAACTATGGCTACACCTTC. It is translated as CAWGRADNYGYTF.